These 21 T cell receptor beta chains were all obtained from the same sample, sequenced in a study of identical twins. TCRdb ran MiXCR on the 5' RACE reads and lists one entry per CDR3 protein. The sample holds approximately 700,000 distinct CDR3 sequences, 6% to 6.5% seen once. The specimen was naive T cells sorted from blood. The receptor source for this set is a man between 18 and 35 years old in good health.

This chain links TRBV5-1 with TRBJ2-7; TRBD1 aligns across 7 bases. The junction had 9 bases not matched to a gene; V was cut back by 0 bases and J by 3 bases. Germline V lookup: CDR1 SGHRS, CDR2 YFSETQ. The CDR3 has 16 residues. The CDR3 protein is CASSLAGDRGVYEQYV. The CDR3 region has the DNA TGCGCCAGCAGCTTGGCAGGGGACAGAGGGGTCTACGAGCAGTACGTC.

This clonotype was seen at least ten times. V is TRBV19 and J is TRBJ1-1; D is unresolved. V lost 3 bases and J 4 bases, leaving 15 bases between the germline ends. The CDR3 totals 15 residues. The germline CDR1 and CDR2 sequences are LNHDA and SQIVND (reference sequence). This CDR3 is CASSIGVSSLTEAFF. CDR3 DNA sequence: TGTGCCAGTAGTATTGGGGTCAGTTCCCTCACTGAAGCTTTCTTT.

This clonotype showed up just a few times. V and J are TRBV10-3 and TRBJ2-7, with 10 bases that match TRBD2. The trim removed 1 base at V and 7 bases at J, leaving 10 bases unmatched. This CDR3 is 16 amino acids long. The germline gives CDR1 ENHRY, CDR2 SYGVKD. The CDR3 nucleotides are TGTGCCATCAGTGAGTGGGAGCGGGAGGGCTCCGGAGAGCAGTACTTC. This sequence encodes CAISEWEREGSGEQYF.

The chain employs TRBV11-2 and TRBJ1-2, with unresolved D. There are 13 residues in the CDR3. Between the trimmed V and J ends, which lost 5 bases and 8 bases, there was a span of 15 bases. Germline values: CDR1 SGHAT, CDR2 FQNNGV. The CDR3 DNA follows: TGTGCCAGCAGCCCTAGGACTCGATCCGGCTACACCTTC. Translation gives CASSPRTRSGYTF.

The table lists this clonotype with many counts. The CDR3 loop is CSASRGGNQETQYF. As DNA, the CDR3 is TGCAGTGCTAGCCGTGGGGGGAACCAAGAGACCCAGTACTTC. The chain joins TRBV20-1 to TRBJ2-5, with D perhaps TRBD2 (6 bases). V was cut by 3 bases and J by 0 bases, with 11 bases left in between. Germline CDR1 and CDR2: DFQATT and SNEGSKA (reference sequence). The CDR3 contains 14 residues.

This clonotype was seen ten or more times. The chain has TRBV5-1 and TRBJ2-7, with D perhaps matching TRBD1 (5 bases). The V end was cut by 3 bases, the J end by 6 bases, with 19 bases between. CDR3 length equals 15 residues. Germline V CDR1 and CDR2: SGHRS, YFSETQ. CDR3 protein: CASSWKGEGASEQYF. The CDR3 DNA reads TGCGCCAGCAGCTGGAAAGGAGAAGGGGCTTCCGAGCAGTACTTC.

This clonotype has ten or more counts. The chain has TRBV12-3 or TRBV12-4 and TRBJ2-3, with 15 bases lining up with TRBD2. CDR3 length equals 15 residues. Germline trimming cut 6 bases from V and 5 bases from J; bases unmatched to any gene: 3. The CDR3 protein is CASSGLAGGVDTQYF. In DNA, the CDR3 is TGTGCCAGCAGCGGACTAGCGGGAGGGGTAGATACGCAGTATTTT.

This clonotype was counted at least ten times. V usage is TRBV19 and J usage is TRBJ2-1; 10 bases map to TRBD2. The V segment lost 3 bases and the J segment 3 bases; nucleotides outside the gene matches: 5. The germline V gene encodes CDR1 LNHDA and CDR2 SQIVND (reference sequence). This CDR3 region has 16 residues. CDR3 sequence: CASSISRTSGYNEQFF. In DNA form, the CDR3 reads TGTGCCAGTAGTATCTCCAGGACTAGCGGCTACAATGAGCAGTTCTTC.

This clonotype was detected a few times. The chain uses TRBV27 and TRBJ1-5, with TRBD1 as a possible D gene (5 bases). The CDR3 is 13 amino acids. The V and J ends lost 0 bases and 7 bases respectively, with 7 bases between them. Germline V gene data show CDR1 as MNHEY and CDR2 as SMNVEV (reference sequence). CDR3 sequence reads: CASSLSRQQPQHF. CDR3 sequence (DNA): TGTGCCAGCAGTTTATCTCGACAGCAGCCCCAGCATTTT.

This clonotype was detected many times. The rearrangement uses TRBV7-9 and TRBJ1-5; 8 positions match TRBD1. Per germline, CDR1 SEHNR and CDR2 FQNEAQ (reference sequence). V was clipped by 4 bases and J by 7 bases; unmatched bases: 9. The CDR3 has 15 amino acids. The DNA of the CDR3 is TGTGCCAGCAGCTCGGACAGGGATTCTTACCAGCCCCAGCATTTT. Encoded protein: CASSSDRDSYQPQHF.

The chain recombines TRBV5-6 with TRBJ2-1; D is undetermined. Germline CDR1 reads SGHDT; CDR2 reads YYEEEE. V was clipped by 5 bases and J by 6 bases, with 12 bases between them. This CDR3 region has 13 residues. The CDR3 DNA follows: TGTGCCAGCAGTCGGGTTGATAGCAATGAGCAGTTCTTC. Its protein product is CASSRVDSNEQFF.

This clonotype has more than one count but fewer than ten. The chain links TRBV6-5 to TRBJ2-2; a possible D gene is TRBD1 (5 bases). Germline loops: CDR1 MNHEY, CDR2 SVGAGI. This CDR3 comprises 15 residues. V lost 0 bases to trimming and J lost 6 bases, with 11 bases between them. The CDR3 loop reads CASSYSNRLAGELFF. The CDR3 coding sequence is TGTGCCAGCAGTTACTCGAACAGGCTGGCCGGGGAGCTGTTTTTT.

There are a few counts of this clonotype. The chain combines TRBV6-2 or TRBV6-3 with TRBJ1-4, with D maybe TRBD1 (5 bases). CDR1 and CDR2 (germline): MNHEY, SVGEGT. The CDR3 has 20 amino acids. Deletions cut 7 bases from V and 5 bases from J, with 32 bases between. CDR3 coding DNA: TGTGCCAGCACCAACTACCCACGGGGGGGTGCGAATCTCCACAATGAAAAACTGTTTTTT. Translation gives CASTNYPRGGANLHNEKLFF.

In this sample, this clonotype turned up many times. This rearrangement joins TRBV12-3 or TRBV12-4 to TRBJ2-5, with no clear D. There are 12 residues in the CDR3. V dropped 1 base and J dropped 4 bases, with 4 bases sitting between them. The CDR3 DNA reads TGTGCCAGCAGTTTAGAGATAGAGACCCAGTACTTC. This gives the protein CASSLEIETQYF.

V usage is TRBV5-1 and J usage is TRBJ1-5; D not resolved. Trimming left V 4 bases short and J 0 bases short, with 11 bases between. The CDR3 extends over 15 amino acids. Germline V gives CDR1 SGHRS, CDR2 YFSETQ. Here the CDR3 DNA reads TGCGCCAGCAGCCCTCCGCGGGTTAGCAATCAGCCCCAGCATTTT. Its protein product is CASSPPRVSNQPQHF.

At least ten counts were recorded for this clonotype. The chain employs TRBV20-1 and TRBJ2-5; TRBD2 matches at 9 bases. The CDR3 loop spans 16 amino acids. After removal of 2 bases from V and 4 bases from J, the junction contained 11 bases not matched to a gene. The germline V gene encodes CDR1 DFQATT and CDR2 SNEGSKA (reference sequence). CDR3 loop: CSARPSRGRARETQYF. CDR3 DNA: TGCAGTGCTAGACCCTCTCGCGGGAGGGCTCGAGAGACCCAGTACTTC.

This clonotype was counted between two and nine times. This chain links TRBV20-1 with TRBJ1-1, with 7 bases identical to TRBD1. This CDR3 has 15 amino acids. Germline V gene data show CDR1 as DFQATT and CDR2 as SNEGSKA (reference sequence). V gave up 3 bases and J gave up 0 bases; unmatched junction bases: 7. The CDR3 coding sequence is TGCAGTGCTAGGAGACAGGGTGTTTTGAACACTGAAGCTTTCTTT. Translation gives CSARRQGVLNTEAFF.

The chain employs TRBV7-2 and TRBJ2-5; tentatively, D is TRBD1 (6 bases). CDR3 length: 17 amino acids. V gave up 7 bases and J gave up 7 bases, with 28 bases separating them. Per the germline V gene, CDR1 is SGHTA and CDR2 is FQGNSA. This CDR3 is CASTPLPGASVVSTQYF. CDR3 DNA sequence: TGTGCCAGCACCCCCCTCCCAGGGGCATCTGTTGTGTCGACCCAGTACTTC.

This clonotype was seen ten or more times. The J gene is TRBJ2-3, the V gene TRBV6-5, with 9 bases matching TRBD2. Trimming took 2 bases from V and 6 from J; bases not matched to a gene: 6. The CDR3 contains 15 residues. Germline values: CDR1 MNHEY, CDR2 SVGAGI. The CDR3: CASSYGGRAGDTQYF. The DNA for the CDR3 is TGTGCCAGCAGTTACGGCGGGAGGGCCGGGGATACGCAGTATTTT.

This clonotype was detected ten times or more. The gene calls are TRBV12-3 or TRBV12-4 and TRBJ1-1, with D perhaps matching TRBD1 (6 bases). This CDR3 has 12 amino acids. Trimming removed 2 bases from V and 10 bases from J, with 11 bases in between. CDR3 loop: CASSLSGVGAFF. The CDR3, as DNA: TGTGCCAGCAGTTTATCAGGGGTGGGAGCTTTCTTT.

This clonotype was recorded many times. V usage is TRBV6-5 and J usage is TRBJ2-6, with D unresolved. Germline CDR1 MNHEY, CDR2 SVGAGI. V was shortened by 4 bases and J by 2 bases, with 9 bases between the two germline ends. The CDR3 runs 15 residues. The DNA of the CDR3 is TGTGCCAGCAGTTTGAGCTTAGCTGGGGCCAACGTCCTGACTTTC. Translating it yields CASSLSLAGANVLTF.